What follows is one T cell receptor beta chain and its context. The sample belongs to a study of chronic HIV infection and antiretroviral therapy. TCRdb fed the 5' RACE reads into MiXCR, producing one record per CDR3 protein. The sample includes roughly 50,000 distinct CDR3 sequences, 15% to 20% of them seen just once. Germline CDR1 MNHEY, CDR2 SVGAGI. J lost 3 bases, V lost 6 bases, and 4 bases had no gene match. CDR3 length: 13 residues. This TCR derives from an adult who had HIV and had not received antiretroviral therapy, or was an uninfected healthy control (not recorded which). J is TRBJ2-7 and V is TRBV6-5, with 8 bases matching TRBD1. Sequencing was carried out using peripheral blood. Written as DNA, the CDR3 is TGTGCCAGCAGACCAGGGGGCAGCTACGAGCAGTACTTC. Encoded protein: CASRPGGSYEQYF.